Given below is one TCR beta chain in context. As yet, its antigen is unknown. The data were obtained in a study of Tregs in tolerant kidney transplant recipients. TCRdb keeps only in-frame clones here, not all; method: immunoSEQ multiplex PCR. The data hold tens of thousands of clones, with 90% to 95% observed a single time. V lost 11 bases and J 5 bases, leaving 15 bases between the germline ends. Per germline, CDR1 MNHEY and CDR2 SVGAGI. The CDR3 sequence is 12 residues long. Notes on the study in general: Changing PCR primers prevented nucleotide comparison between some patients' samples. In tolerant patients, donor-specific Tregs outgrew total Tregs, suggesting antigen-driven expansion.

The nonmyeloablative bone marrow transplants came from related graft donors, with transient mixed chimerism. Unstimulated Tregs (CD4+CD25+CD127-) and CD4+CD25- non-Tregs were sorted from PBMCs. Specimen: CD4+ T cells from blood (PBMCs), collected 24 months after the transplant. This chain links TRBV6-5 with TRBJ1-1; D is unresolved. The TCR sequence derives from a human patient who received a combined kidney and bone marrow transplant. Some T cells may have originated in the graft donor. The CDR3 sequence is CASKHPGTEAFF. In DNA form, the CDR3 reads TGTGCCTCCAAACATCCGGGGACTGAAGCTTTCTTT.